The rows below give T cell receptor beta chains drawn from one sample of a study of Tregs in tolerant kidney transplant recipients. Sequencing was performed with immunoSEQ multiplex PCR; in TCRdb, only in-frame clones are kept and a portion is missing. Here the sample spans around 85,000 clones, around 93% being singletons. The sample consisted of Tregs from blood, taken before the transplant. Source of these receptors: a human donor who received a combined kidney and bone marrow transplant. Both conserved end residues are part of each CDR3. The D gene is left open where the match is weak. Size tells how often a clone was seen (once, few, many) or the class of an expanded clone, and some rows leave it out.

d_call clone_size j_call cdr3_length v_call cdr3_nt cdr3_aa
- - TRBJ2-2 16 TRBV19 TGTGCCAGTAGTCCGCCATTCAGGGGGGGAGGCGGGGAGCTGTTTTTT CASSPPFRGGGGELFF
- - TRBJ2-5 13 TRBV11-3 TGTGCCAGCAGCTCTCCCGGTTTAGAGACCCAGTACTTC CASSSPGLETQYF
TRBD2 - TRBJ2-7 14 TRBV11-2 TGTGCCAGCAGTTGGGGGACTAGCGGCTACGAGCAGTACTTC CASSWGTSGYEQYF
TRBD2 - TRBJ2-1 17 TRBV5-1 TGCGCCAGCAGTATCATGGGAGGGTTGAGCTCCTACAATGAGCAGTTCTTC CASSIMGGLSSYNEQFF
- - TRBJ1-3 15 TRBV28 TGTGCCAGCAGGAGTGGCGGGAACTCTGGAAACACCATATATTTT CASRSGGNSGNTIYF
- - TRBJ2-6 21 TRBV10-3 TGTGCCATCAGTGGACCTGACCCACAGGGAGGGGCCTTCACTGGGGCCAACGTCCTGACTTTC CAISGPDPQGGAFTGANVLTF
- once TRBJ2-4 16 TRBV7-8 TGTGCCAGCAGCCCCCCGAGGATGGGTGGCAAAAACATTCAGTACTTC CASSPPRMGGKNIQYF
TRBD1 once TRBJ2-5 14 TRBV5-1 TGCGCCAGCAGCTTGGTTTCAGGGGGAGAGACCCAGTACTTC CASSLVSGGETQYF
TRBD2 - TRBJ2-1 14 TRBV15 TGTGCCACCAGCCTAGCGGGAGGGACCTTTGAGCAGTTCTTC CATSLAGGTFEQFF
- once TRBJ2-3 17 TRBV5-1 TGCGCCAGCAGCTTGGTTCTCGGGAAACCTGCACGGGATACGCAGTATTTT CASSLVLGKPARDTQYF
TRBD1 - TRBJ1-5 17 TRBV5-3 TGTGCCAGAAGCCACCGGGACAGGGGGCCCCCGAATCGGGCCCAGCATTTT CARSHRDRGPPNRAQHF
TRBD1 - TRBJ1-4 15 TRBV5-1 TGCGCCAGCAGCCATTCGCCAGGGGGGGATGAAAAACTGTTTTTT CASSHSPGGDEKLFF
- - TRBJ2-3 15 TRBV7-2 TGTGCCAGCAGCTTAGATAATCCCCACACAGATACGCAGTATTTT CASSLDNPHTDTQYF
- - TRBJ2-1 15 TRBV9 TGTGCCAGCAGCGTCGGACCGATCTCCTACAATGAGCAGTTCTTC CASSVGPISYNEQFF
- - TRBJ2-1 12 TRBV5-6 TGTGCCAGCAGCTTGGTTGGGGGTGAGCAGTTCTTC CASSLVGGEQFF
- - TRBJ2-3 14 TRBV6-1 TGTGCCACCCTCCCCAGACGGTCCACAGATACGCAGTATTTT CATLPRRSTDTQYF
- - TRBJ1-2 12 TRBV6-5 TGTGCCAGCAGTGGTCGGGGGAAGGGCTACACCTTC CASSGRGKGYTF
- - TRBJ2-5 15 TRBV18 TGTGCCAGCTCACCACGGGCAGGAGGACAAGAGACCCAGTACTTC CASSPRAGGQETQYF
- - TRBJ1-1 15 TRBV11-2 TGTGCCAGCAGTCCACTGGGGGGGGTCGGTTTGATAGCTTTCTTT CASSPLGGVGLIAFF
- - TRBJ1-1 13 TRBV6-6 TGTGCCAGCAGCCGAGGGGCGGACACTGAAGCTTTCTTT CASSRGADTEAFF
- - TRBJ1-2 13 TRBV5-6 TGTGCCAGCAGCTTGCGGGGAGTGACGGGCTACACCTTC CASSLRGVTGYTF
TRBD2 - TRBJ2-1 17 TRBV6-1 TGTGCCAGCAGTGGGACTAGCGGGAGGGAGTCGGGCAATGAGCAGTTCTTC CASSGTSGRESGNEQFF
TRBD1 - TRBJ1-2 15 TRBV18 TGTGCCAGCTCACCAGTATCGGACAGGGGCATTGGCTACACCTTC CASSPVSDRGIGYTF
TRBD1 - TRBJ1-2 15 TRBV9 TGTGCCAGCAGCGTAGGGGACAGGGGGGACTATGGCTACACCTTC CASSVGDRGDYGYTF
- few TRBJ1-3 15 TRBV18 TGTGCCAGCTCACCGGACAGACTCTCTGGAAACACCATATATTTT CASSPDRLSGNTIYF
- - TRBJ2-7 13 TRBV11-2 TGTGCCAGCAGCTTAAATCCCGGGACGGAGCAGTACTTC CASSLNPGTEQYF
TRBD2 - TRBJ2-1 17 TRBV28 TGTGCCAGCAGTTGGGGACTAGCGGGAGGGCCGAACAATGAGCAGTTCTTC CASSWGLAGGPNNEQFF
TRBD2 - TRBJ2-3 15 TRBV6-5 TGTGCCAGCAGTTACGGGCTAGCGGAACTCGATACGCAGTATTTT CASSYGLAELDTQYF
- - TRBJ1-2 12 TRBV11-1 TGTGCCAGCAGCTTCCCCGGAAGTGGCTACACCTTC CASSFPGSGYTF
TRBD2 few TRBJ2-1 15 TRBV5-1 TGCGCCAGCACCCCTAACGGGAGGGGCTACAATGAGCAGTTCTTC CASTPNGRGYNEQFF
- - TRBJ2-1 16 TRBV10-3 TGTGCCATCAGTCCCGGGACTGGACTTGGGGGCAATGAGCAGTTCTTC CAISPGTGLGGNEQFF
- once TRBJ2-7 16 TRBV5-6 TGTGCCAGCAGCTTGGTTACAGGGACCCTCTCCTACGAGCAGTACTTC CASSLVTGTLSYEQYF
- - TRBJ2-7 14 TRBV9 TGTGCCAGCAGCACCCAACATGAAACCTACGAGCAGTACTTC CASSTQHETYEQYF
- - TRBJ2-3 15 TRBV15 TGTGCCACCAGCAGAGAGGGCAGGGAGGCAGATACGCAGTATTTT CATSREGREADTQYF
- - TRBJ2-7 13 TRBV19 TGTGCCAGTAGCTCCCGGAGGGACTACGAGCAGTACTTC CASSSRRDYEQYF
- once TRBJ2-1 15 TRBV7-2 TGTGCCAGCAGCTTAGCGGGGGGGCGGAGCAATGAGCAGTTCTTC CASSLAGGRSNEQFF
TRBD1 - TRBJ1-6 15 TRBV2 TGTGCCAGCAGTGAAACAGGGGACTATAATTCACCCCTCCACTTT CASSETGDYNSPLHF
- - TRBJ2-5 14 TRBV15 TGTGCCACCAGCAGAGATAGGGGTTACGAGACCCAGTACTTC CATSRDRGYETQYF
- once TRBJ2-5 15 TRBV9 TGTGCCAGCAGCGTAGATGTGGTCCAACAAGAGACCCAGTACTTC CASSVDVVQQETQYF
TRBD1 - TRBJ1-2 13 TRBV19 TGTGCCAGTAGTACCCGGACAGGGGATGGCTACACCTTC CASSTRTGDGYTF
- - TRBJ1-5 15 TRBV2 TGTGCCAGCAGTGCCACAGGGCGCAGCAATCAGCCCCAGCATTTT CASSATGRSNQPQHF